This T cell receptor (beta chain) is drawn from a study of T cell responses to AZD1222 COVID-19 vaccine. General observations from the study: Compared with day 0, the breadth and depth of the Spike-specific TCR repertoire rose significantly after two doses of AZD1222. There were mostly white British donors and more females than males, and clonal diversity was possibly underestimated.

This clone was observed a single time. The antigen is undetermined. CDR1 is ENHRY, CDR2 SYGVKD, per germline. The CDR3 loop spans 16 amino acids. V lost 3 bases and J 5 bases, leaving 17 bases between the germline ends. Method: immunoSEQ multiplex PCR; TCRdb's copy keeps in-frame clones and lacks some. The sample shows roughly 110,000 clones, about 80% of them seen only once. The J gene is TRBJ1-5, the V gene TRBV10-3; possible D gene TRBD1, 5 bases. The sequencing used peripheral blood, collected on day 0 of AZD1222 vaccination. The origin of this receptor is an adult in good health. CDR3 in amino acids: CAISEGAGTIYQPQHF. CDR3 sequence (DNA): TGTGCCATCAGTGAAGGCGCCGGGACTATTTATCAGCCCCAGCATTTT.